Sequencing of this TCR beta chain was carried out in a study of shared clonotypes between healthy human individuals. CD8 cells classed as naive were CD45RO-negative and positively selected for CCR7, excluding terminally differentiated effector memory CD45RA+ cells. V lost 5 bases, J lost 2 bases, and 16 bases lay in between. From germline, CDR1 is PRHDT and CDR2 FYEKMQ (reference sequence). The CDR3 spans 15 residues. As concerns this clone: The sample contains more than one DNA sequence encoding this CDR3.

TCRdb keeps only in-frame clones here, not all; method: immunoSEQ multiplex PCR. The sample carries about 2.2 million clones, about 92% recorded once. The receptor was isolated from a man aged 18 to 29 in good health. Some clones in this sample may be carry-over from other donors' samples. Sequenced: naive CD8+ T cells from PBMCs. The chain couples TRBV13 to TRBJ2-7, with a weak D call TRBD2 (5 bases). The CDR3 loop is CASSREGSGAYEQYF. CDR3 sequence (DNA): TGTGCCAGCAGCCGGGAAGGGAGTGGAGCCTACGAGCAGTACTTC.